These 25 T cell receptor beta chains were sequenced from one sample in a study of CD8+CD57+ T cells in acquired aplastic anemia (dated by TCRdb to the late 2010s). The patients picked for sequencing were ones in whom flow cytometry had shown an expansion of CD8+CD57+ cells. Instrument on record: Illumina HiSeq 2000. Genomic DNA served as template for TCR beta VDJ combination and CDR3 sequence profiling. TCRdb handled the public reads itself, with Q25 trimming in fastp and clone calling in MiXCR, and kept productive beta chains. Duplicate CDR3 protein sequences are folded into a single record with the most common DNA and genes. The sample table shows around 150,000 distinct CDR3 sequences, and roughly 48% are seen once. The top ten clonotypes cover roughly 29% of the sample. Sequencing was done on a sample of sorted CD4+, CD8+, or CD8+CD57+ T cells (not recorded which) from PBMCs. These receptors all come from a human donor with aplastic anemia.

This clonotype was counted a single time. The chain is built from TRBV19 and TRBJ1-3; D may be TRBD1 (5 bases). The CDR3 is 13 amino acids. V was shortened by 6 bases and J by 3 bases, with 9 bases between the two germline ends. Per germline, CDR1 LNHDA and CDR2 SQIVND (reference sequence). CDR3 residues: CASSPTDGNTIYF. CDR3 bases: TGTGCCAGTAGCCCGACAGATGGAAACACCATATATTTT.

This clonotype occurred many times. The DNA for the CDR3 is TGTGCCAGCAGCTTAGCAGGGGGTGAGCAGTTCTTC. The encoded protein is CASSLAGGEQFF. V and J are TRBV7-8 and TRBJ2-1; tentative D call: TRBD1 (6 bases). CDR1 is SGHVS and CDR2 is FQNEAQ in the germline V gene. The germline V and J ends were trimmed by 0 bases and 9 bases, with 6 bases remaining between them. This CDR3 is built from 12 residues.

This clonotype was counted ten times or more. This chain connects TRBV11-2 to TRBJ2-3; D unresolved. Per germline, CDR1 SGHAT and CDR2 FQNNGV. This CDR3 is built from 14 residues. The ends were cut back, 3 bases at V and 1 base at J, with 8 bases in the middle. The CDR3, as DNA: TGTGCCAGCAGCTTCGCCCTGGGCACAGATACGCAGTATTTT. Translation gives CASSFALGTDTQYF.

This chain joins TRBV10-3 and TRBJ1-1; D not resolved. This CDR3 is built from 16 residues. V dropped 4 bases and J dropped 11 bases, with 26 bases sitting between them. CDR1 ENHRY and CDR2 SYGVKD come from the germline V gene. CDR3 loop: CAISGSSTGGSLGAFF. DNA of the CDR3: TGTGCCATCAGTGGGTCCTCTACGGGAGGGAGCTTGGGGGCTTTCTTT.

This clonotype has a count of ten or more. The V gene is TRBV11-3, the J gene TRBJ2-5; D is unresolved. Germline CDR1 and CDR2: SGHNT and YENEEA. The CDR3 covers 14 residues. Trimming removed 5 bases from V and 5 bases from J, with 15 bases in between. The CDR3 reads CASSPWDGRETQYF. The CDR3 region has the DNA TGTGCCAGCAGCCCTTGGGATGGTCGGGAGACCCAGTACTTC.

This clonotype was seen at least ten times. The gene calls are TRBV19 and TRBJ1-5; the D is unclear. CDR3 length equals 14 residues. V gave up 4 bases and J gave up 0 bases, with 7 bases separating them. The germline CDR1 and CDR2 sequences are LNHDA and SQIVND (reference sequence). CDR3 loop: CASSTYSSNQPQHF. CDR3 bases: TGTGCCAGTAGTACCTACAGTAGCAATCAGCCCCAGCATTTT.

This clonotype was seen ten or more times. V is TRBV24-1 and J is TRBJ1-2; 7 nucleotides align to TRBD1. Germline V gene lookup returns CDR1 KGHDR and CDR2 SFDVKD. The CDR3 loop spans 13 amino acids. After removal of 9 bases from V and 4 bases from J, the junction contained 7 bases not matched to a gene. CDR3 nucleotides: TGTGCCACCCAAGATGGGACAGCCTATGGCTACACCTTC. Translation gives CATQDGTAYGYTF.

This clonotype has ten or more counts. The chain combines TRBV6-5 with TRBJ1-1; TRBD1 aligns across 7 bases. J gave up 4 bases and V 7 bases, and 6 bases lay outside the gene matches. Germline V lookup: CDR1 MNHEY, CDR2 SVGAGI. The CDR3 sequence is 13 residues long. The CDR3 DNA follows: TGTGCCAGCACCAACCACAGGGGCACTGAAGCTTTCTTT. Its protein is CASTNHRGTEAFF.

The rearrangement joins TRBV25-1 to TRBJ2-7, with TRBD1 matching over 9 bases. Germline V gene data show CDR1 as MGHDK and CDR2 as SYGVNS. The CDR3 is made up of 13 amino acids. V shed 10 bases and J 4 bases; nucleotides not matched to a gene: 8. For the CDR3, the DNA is TGTGCCACCTCGGGACAGGGAAGTTACGAGCAGTACTTC. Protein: CATSGQGSYEQYF.

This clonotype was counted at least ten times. For the CDR3, the DNA is TGTGCCAGCAGTGGTAGAGGAACTGAAGCTTTCTTT. Amino acids: CASSGRGTEAFF. The chain combines TRBV25-1 with TRBJ1-1; no clear D. Germline values: CDR1 MGHDK, CDR2 SYGVNS. The length of the CDR3 is 12 residues. V was shortened by 4 bases and J by 5 bases, with 8 bases between the two germline ends.

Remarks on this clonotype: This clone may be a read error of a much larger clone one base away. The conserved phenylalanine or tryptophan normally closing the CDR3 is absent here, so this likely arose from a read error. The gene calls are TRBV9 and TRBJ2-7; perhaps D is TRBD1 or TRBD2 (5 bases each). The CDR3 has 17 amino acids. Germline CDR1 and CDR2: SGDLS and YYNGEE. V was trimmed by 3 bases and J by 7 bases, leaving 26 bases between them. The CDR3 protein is CASSENPKKGERGEQYS. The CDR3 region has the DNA TGTGCCAGCAGCGAAAACCCTAAGAAAGGCGAGAGGGGTGAGCAGTACTCC.

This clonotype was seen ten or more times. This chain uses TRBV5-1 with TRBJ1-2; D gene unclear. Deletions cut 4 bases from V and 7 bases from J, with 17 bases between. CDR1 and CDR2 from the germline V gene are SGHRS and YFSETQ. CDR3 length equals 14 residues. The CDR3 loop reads CASSPRASSLGYTF. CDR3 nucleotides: TGCGCCAGCAGCCCGCGGGCAAGTTCCCTTGGCTACACCTTC.

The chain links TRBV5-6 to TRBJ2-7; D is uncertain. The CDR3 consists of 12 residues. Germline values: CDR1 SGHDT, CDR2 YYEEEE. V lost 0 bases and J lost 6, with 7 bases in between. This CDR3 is CASSLDSTEQYF. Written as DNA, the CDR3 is TGTGCCAGCAGCTTGGACTCGACCGAGCAGTACTTC.

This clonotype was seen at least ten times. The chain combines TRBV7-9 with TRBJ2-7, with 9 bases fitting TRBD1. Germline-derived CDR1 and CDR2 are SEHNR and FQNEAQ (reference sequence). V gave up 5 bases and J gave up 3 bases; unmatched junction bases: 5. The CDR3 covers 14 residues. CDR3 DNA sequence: TGTGCCAGCAGCCGACAGGGGGAAGACTACGAGCAGTACTTC. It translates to CASSRQGEDYEQYF. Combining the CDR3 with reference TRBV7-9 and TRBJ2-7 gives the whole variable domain DTGVSQNPRHKITKRGQNVTFRCDPISEHNRLYWYRQTLGQGPEFLTYFQNEAQLEKSRLLSDRFSAERPKGSFSTLEIQRTEQGDSAMYLCASSRQGEDYEQYFGPGTRLTVT.

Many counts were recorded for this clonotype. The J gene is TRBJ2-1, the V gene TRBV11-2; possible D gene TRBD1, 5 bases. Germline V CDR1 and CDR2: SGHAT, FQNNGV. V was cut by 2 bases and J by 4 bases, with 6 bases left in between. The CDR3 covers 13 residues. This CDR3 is CASSLPGYNEQFF. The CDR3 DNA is TGTGCCAGCAGCTTACCAGGGTACAATGAGCAGTTCTTC.

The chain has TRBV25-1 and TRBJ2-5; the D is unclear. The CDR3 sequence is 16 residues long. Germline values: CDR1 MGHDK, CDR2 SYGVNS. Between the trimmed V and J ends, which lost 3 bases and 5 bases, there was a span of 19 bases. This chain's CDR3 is CASSEPTDRLWETQYF. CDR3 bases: TGTGCCAGCAGTGAGCCGACTGATCGCTTATGGGAGACCCAGTACTTC.

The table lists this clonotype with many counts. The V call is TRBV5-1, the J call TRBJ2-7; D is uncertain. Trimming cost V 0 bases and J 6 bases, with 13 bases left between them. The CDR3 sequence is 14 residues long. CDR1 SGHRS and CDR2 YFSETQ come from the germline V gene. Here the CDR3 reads CASSLGGIGPEQYF. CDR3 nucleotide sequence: TGCGCCAGCAGCTTGGGTGGGATTGGACCCGAGCAGTACTTC. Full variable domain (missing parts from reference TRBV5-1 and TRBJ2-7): KAGVTQTPRYLIKTRGQQVTLSCSPISGHRSVSWYQQTPGQGLQFLFEYFSETQRNKGNFPGRFSGRQFSNSRSEMNVSTLELGDSALYLCASSLGGIGPEQYFGPGTRLTVT.

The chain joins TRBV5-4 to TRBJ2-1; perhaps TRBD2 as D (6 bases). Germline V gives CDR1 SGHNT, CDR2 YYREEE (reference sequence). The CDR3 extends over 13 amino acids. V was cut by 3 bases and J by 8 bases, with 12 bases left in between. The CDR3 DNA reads TGTGCCAGCAGCTCCCCCCCGGGGGATGAGCAGTTCTTC. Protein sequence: CASSSPPGDEQFF. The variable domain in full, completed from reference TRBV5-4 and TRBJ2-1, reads ETGVTQSPTHLIKTRGQQVTLRCSSQSGHNTVSWYQQALGQGPQFIFQYYREEENGRGNFPPRFSGLQFPNYSSELNVNALELDDSALYLCASSSPPGDEQFFGPGTRLTVL.

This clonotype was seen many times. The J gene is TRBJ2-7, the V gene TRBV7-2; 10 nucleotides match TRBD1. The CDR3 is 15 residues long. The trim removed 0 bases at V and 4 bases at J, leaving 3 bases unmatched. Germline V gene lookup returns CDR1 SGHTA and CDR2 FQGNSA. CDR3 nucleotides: TGTGCCAGCAGCTTAGCCTGGGACAGGGGATACGAGCAGTACTTC. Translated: CASSLAWDRGYEQYF.

The CDR3 nucleotides read TGTGCCAGCAGCGCCAATAGCGGGAGTATAGAGACCCAGTACTTC. Translation gives CASSANSGSIETQYF. The chain employs TRBV2 and TRBJ2-5; 9 bases map to TRBD2. The V gene end was trimmed by 6 bases and the J gene end by 4 bases; junction bases not matched to a gene: 9. CDR1 and CDR2 (germline): SNHLY, FYNNEI. The CDR3 consists of 15 residues.

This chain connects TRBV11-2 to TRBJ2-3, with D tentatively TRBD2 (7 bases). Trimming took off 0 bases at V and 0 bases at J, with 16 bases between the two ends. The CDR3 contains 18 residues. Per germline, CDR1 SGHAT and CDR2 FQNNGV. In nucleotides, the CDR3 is TGTGCCAGCAGCTTAGAAGGGGGGAGGGCCTCTAGCACAGATACGCAGTATTTT. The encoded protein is CASSLEGGRASSTDTQYF.

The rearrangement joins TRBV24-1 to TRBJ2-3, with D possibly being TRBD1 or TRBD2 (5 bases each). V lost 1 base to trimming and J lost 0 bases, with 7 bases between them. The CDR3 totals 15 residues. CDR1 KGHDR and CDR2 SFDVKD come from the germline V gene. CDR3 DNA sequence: TGTGCCACCAGTGATTTCTGGGACAGCACAGATACGCAGTATTTT. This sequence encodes CATSDFWDSTDTQYF.

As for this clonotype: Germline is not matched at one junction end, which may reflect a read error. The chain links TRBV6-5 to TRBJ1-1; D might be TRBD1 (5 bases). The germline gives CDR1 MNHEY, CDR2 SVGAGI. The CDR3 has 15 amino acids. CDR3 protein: CASSYYPTENTKAFF. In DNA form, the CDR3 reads TGTGCCAGCAGTTACTATCCGACAGAGAACACTAAAGCTTTCTTT.

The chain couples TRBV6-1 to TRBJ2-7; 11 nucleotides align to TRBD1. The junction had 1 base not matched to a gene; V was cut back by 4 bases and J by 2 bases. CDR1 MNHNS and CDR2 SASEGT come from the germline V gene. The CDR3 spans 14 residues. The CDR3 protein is CASSGTGGAYEQYF. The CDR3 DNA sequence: TGTGCCAGCAGTGGGACAGGGGGCGCCTACGAGCAGTACTTC.

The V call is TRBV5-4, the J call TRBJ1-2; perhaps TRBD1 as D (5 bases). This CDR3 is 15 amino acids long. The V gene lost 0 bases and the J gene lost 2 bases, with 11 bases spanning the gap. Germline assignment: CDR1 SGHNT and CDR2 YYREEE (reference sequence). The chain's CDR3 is CASSLVGGQNYGYTF. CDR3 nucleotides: TGTGCCAGCAGCTTGGTCGGGGGTCAAAACTATGGCTACACCTTC. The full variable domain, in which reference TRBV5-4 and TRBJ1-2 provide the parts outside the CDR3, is ETGVTQSPTHLIKTRGQQVTLRCSSQSGHNTVSWYQQALGQGPQFIFQYYREEENGRGNFPPRFSGLQFPNYSSELNVNALELDDSALYLCASSLVGGQNYGYTFGSGTRLTVV.